This entry features one T cell receptor (beta chain) sequence. The antigen is undetermined. Both 60 Vbeta primers and 13 Jbeta primers went into the PCR. The data were produced by immunoSEQ multiplex PCR, yet TCRdb's version contains in-frame clones alone and is incomplete. The sample includes around 130,000 clones, roughly 77% of them seen just once. The record originates from a study of cytomegalovirus exposure and HLA in healthy donors. Study-wide findings and caveats: It was shown in a later analysis that HLA-associated TCR beta chains were more clonally expanded than other, equally common chains. Solely CMV serostatus was available to characterize immune exposure. Many donors shared some public TCRs, even though most TCR sequences were rare.

The CDR3 is 14 amino acids. The V end was cut by 2 bases, the J end by 1 base, with 6 bases between. Per germline, CDR1 PRHDT and CDR2 FYEKMQ (reference sequence). The chain couples TRBV13 to TRBJ1-5, with D perhaps TRBD1 (5 bases). The origin of this receptor is a man under 40 in good health and CMV-seronegative. The sequencing input was PBMCs. CDR3 bases: TGTGCCAGCAGCTTAAGGGGAAGCAATCAGCCCCAGCATTTT. This encodes CASSLRGSNQPQHF.